The rows below give T cell receptor beta chains drawn from one sample of a study of T cell changes during pregnancy in multiple sclerosis. Sequencing was performed with immunoSEQ multiplex PCR; in TCRdb, only in-frame clones are kept and a portion is missing. The table records about 15,000 clones, 65% to 90% of them present only once. The material sequenced was CD8+ T cells from peripheral blood mononuclear cells, taken after pregnancy. These receptors originate from a female donor in good health, enrolled as a control in a pregnancy study. CDR3s include the opening cysteine and the closing phenylalanine or tryptophan. The D gene is left open where the match is weak. Clone size is given for some rows only: seen once, a few or many times, or a class if the clone is expanded.

>.|few|TRBJ2-2|TRBV5-1
TGCGCCAGCGGTTTTGTGGGCGCCGCCGGGGAGCTGTTTTTT
CASGFVGAAGELFF
>TRBD1|.|TRBJ2-1|TRBV6-1
TGTGCCAGCAGTGAATGGGGACAGGGATACAACAATGAGCAGTTCTTC
CASSEWGQGYNNEQFF
>TRBD1|.|TRBJ1-2|TRBV6-5
TGTGCCAGCAGTCGGGACAGGAATAACTATGGCTACACCTTC
CASSRDRNNYGYTF
>TRBD2|.|TRBJ2-1|TRBV28
TGTGCCAGCAGTTTATGGACTAGCGGGGACTCCTACAATGAGCAGTTCTTC
CASSLWTSGDSYNEQFF
>.|.|TRBJ2-3|TRBV6-5
TGTGCCAGCAGTTACTCGGTAGACAAAGTGAATACGCAGTATTTT
CASSYSVDKVNTQYF
>.|.|TRBJ1-2|TRBV27
TGTGCCAGCAGTTCTAAAGGCCAGGTCGGGGGGGATTTGGCGTATGGCTACACCTTC
CASSSKGQVGGDLAYGYTF
>TRBD2|.|TRBJ2-3|TRBV2
TGTGCCAGCAGTGACTTGGGTAGCGGGAGGTTCAGCACAGATACGCAGTATTTT
CASSDLGSGRFSTDTQYF
>TRBD2|.|TRBJ2-7|TRBV9
TGTGCCAGCAGCGTAGGGGTAGCGGGGGCCTACGAGCAGTACTTC
CASSVGVAGAYEQYF
>.|.|TRBJ1-5|TRBV7-8
TGTGCCAGCAGCTCGAGCCCCTCGGGCAATCAGCCCCAGCATTTT
CASSSSPSGNQPQHF
>.|medium-sized|TRBJ1-1|TRBV6-1
TGTGCCAGCACCGTGGACCCAGGAGGCAACACTGAAGCTTTCTTT
CASTVDPGGNTEAFF
>.|.|TRBJ2-7|TRBV14
TGTGCCAGCAGCCAAGTGGGTAGGGGCGAGCAGTACTTC
CASSQVGRGEQYF
>.|.|TRBJ2-7|TRBV28
TGTGCCAGCAGTTTCGGAGAAGCCTCGGCCGAGCAGTACTTC
CASSFGEASAEQYF
>TRBD2|.|TRBJ2-1|TRBV9
TGTGCCAGCAGCGCTAGCGGGAGGGGAGACAATGAGCAGTTCTTC
CASSASGRGDNEQFF
>TRBD1|.|TRBJ1-2|TRBV27
TGTGCCAGCAGTTTATCGGGCAGGGGGCACGGCTACACCTTC
CASSLSGRGHGYTF
>.|few|TRBJ1-1|TRBV4-3
TGCGCCAGCAGCCAAGAGGCTTTCACTGAAGCTTTCTTT
CASSQEAFTEAFF
>.|once|TRBJ1-2|TRBV29-1
TGCAGCGTTGAACAGGGGCGTAACTCTGGCTACACCTTC
CSVEQGRNSGYTF
>.|.|TRBJ2-5|TRBV18
TGTGCCAGCTCAGCGGCCCAAGAGACCCAGTACTTC
CASSAAQETQYF
>.|.|TRBJ1-2|TRBV6-4
TGTGCCAGCAGTGACGGGGCCGCGATGGGGGGCTACACCTTC
CASSDGAAMGGYTF